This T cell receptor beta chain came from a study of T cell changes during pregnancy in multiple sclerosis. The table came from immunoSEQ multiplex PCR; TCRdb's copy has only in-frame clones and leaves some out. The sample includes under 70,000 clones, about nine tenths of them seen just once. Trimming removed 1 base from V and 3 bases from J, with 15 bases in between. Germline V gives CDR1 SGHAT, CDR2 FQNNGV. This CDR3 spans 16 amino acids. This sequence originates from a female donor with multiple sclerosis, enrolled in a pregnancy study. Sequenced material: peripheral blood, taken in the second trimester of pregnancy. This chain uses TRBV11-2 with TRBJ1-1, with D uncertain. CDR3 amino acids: CASSLGLRELDTEAFF. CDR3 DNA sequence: TGTGCCAGCAGCTTAGGGTTAAGGGAGCTGGACACTGAAGCTTTCTTT.